A selection of T cell receptor beta chains follows, all from one sample in a study of blood T cell repertoires in COVID-19. Sequencing was performed with immunoSEQ multiplex PCR; in TCRdb, only in-frame clones are kept and a portion is missing. The sample consists of under 150,000 clones, 75% to 90% of them appearing once. Sequenced input: peripheral blood. The receptors derive from a man aged 50-60 years with active or convalescent COVID-19. Both conserved end residues are part of each CDR3.

TRBV5-6	TRBJ1-1	CASSPTGSRSNTEAFF
TRBV6-1	TRBJ2-6	CASSDIGLGLGANVLTF
TRBV19	TRBJ1-4	CASSSREAEKLFF
TRBV4-1	TRBJ2-2	CASSLRLAGGTLSTGELFF
TRBV12-3/TRBV12-4	TRBJ2-5	CASSFPGETQYF
TRBV2	TRBJ2-5	CASSPDRGRETQYF
TRBV9	TRBJ2-1	CASSGAGVSYNEQFF
TRBV4-1	TRBJ2-7	CASSQARDSGSYEQYF
TRBV24-1	TRBJ2-1	CATSDPAAGRENEQFF
TRBV4-3	TRBJ2-7	CASSQESTGQGFYEQYF
TRBV18	TRBJ1-1	CASSPPRGNTEAFF
TRBV18	TRBJ2-6	CASSPRQGLSGANVLTF
TRBV5-8	TRBJ2-1	CASSRVLSSYNEQFF
TRBV5-1	TRBJ1-2	CASSLETGAPHGYTF
TRBV12-3/TRBV12-4	TRBJ1-1	CASSDRNTEAFF
TRBV12-5	TRBJ1-2	CASGAFGTVGYTF
TRBV10-3	TRBJ1-3	CAIIGPGTGTGNTIYF
TRBV18	TRBJ1-1	CASSPLSQGGAFF
TRBV25-1	TRBJ2-1	CASSGLAGVWNEQFF
TRBV3-1/TRBV3-2	TRBJ2-3	CASSRTSGADTQYF
TRBV27	TRBJ2-7	CATGDRGLVEQYF
TRBV18	TRBJ2-3	CASSTETGLSTDTQYF
TRBV7-9	TRBJ1-2	CASSLLGSYNYGYTF
TRBV5-5	TRBJ2-6	CASSRTGGPGANVLTF
TRBV9	TRBJ2-7	CASSGGGTVGYEQYF
TRBV19	TRBJ1-4	CASSIMDRSGKLFF
TRBV10-3	TRBJ1-2	CAISESSGNYGYTF
TRBV6-4	TRBJ1-4	CARPTGNLFF
TRBV5-1	TRBJ2-7	CASSLTASDTYEQYF
TRBV11-3	TRBJ2-3	CASSLVRGRADTQYF
TRBV24-1	TRBJ1-2	CATNPMGGFNYGYTF
TRBV5-1	TRBJ1-2	CASSQDSIYGYTF
TRBV6-5	TRBJ1-2	CASSYRTGGNYGYTF
TRBV11-2	TRBJ2-3	CASSSGGQGGTDTQYF
TRBV10-1	TRBJ1-3	CATSGSGNTIYF
TRBV19	TRBJ2-2	CASDRGSWAGELFF
TRBV3-1/TRBV3-2	TRBJ1-6	CASSHAFRGQGTGNDSPLHF
TRBV6-1	TRBJ1-2	CASSEMTGPNYGYTF
TRBV18	TRBJ2-5	CASSPSGGRKETQYF
TRBV28	TRBJ2-7	CASSLLAGGSYEQYF
TRBV7-2	TRBJ2-5	CASSSQTGPGETQYF
TRBV7-8	TRBJ2-7	CASSLTGPPYEQYF
TRBV7-2	TRBJ1-5	CASSSDRSNQPQHF
TRBV4-1	TRBJ1-1	CASRQDGFRGENTEAFF
TRBV5-1	TRBJ2-5	CASSLSPLAGVGETQYF
TRBV24-1	TRBJ1-2	CATEGLYGYTF
TRBV19	TRBJ2-5	CASSTAGGPETQYF
TRBV19	TRBJ1-1	CASSTQMNTEAFF
TRBV19	TRBJ1-2	CASKTGTGSIYGYTF
TRBV5-4	TRBJ2-7	CASSLTGGPQEQYF
TRBV6-2/TRBV6-3	TRBJ2-7	CASSYPTGGLGEQYF
TRBV18	TRBJ1-2	CASSPPITGSYGYTF
TRBV5-1	TRBJ1-2	CASSLDSMSYGYTF
TRBV11-1	TRBJ1-2	CASRVIAGYTF
TRBV7-9	TRBJ2-1	CASSPIVGYGGSSYNEQFF
TRBV5-1	TRBJ2-5	CASSTGTVGETQYF
TRBV6-6	TRBJ2-1	CASSRNTREQFF
TRBV30	TRBJ2-3	CAWNSGGVIDTQYF
TRBV5-1	TRBJ2-7	CASSIKAGAYEQYF
TRBV7-9	TRBJ1-4	CASSIAGGTNEKLFF